This T cell receptor (beta chain) was sequenced in a study of metastatic and nonmetastatic thyroid tumors. Study as a whole: The study looked at repertoires side by side in blood and in tumor or nodule tissue from malignant and benign thyroid patients.

There are 11 residues in the CDR3. Germline CDR1 reads SGDLS; CDR2 reads YYNGEE. Trimming cost V 7 bases and J 13 bases, with 14 bases left between them. Not a single patient had been given any form of treatment at any point before undergoing thyroid surgery. The table lists this clone with many counts. What it recognizes is unknown. In the study's own analysis: Construction of a distant-metastasis classifier for papillary thyroid cancer relied on CDR3 differences across clinicopathological groups. TCRdb called clones again from the PCR reads with MiXCR. TCRdb's processing, not the authors', yielded these V and J calls. The data show about 92,000 clones, 15% seen once. General observations from the study: Malignant thyroid tumors reportedly had TCR beta diversity that was significantly higher than in benign nodules, in blood and tumor.

The rearrangement joins TRBV9 to TRBJ1-4; maybe TRBD1 (6 bases). Sequencing input: blood. The clonotype comes from a female donor with papillary thyroid cancer or a benign thyroid nodule (not recorded which). Some clones in this sample may be carry-over from other donors' samples. Here the CDR3 DNA reads TGTGCCAGCTCCAAAGGGGGGCCACTGTTTTTT. Its translation: CASSKGGPLFF.